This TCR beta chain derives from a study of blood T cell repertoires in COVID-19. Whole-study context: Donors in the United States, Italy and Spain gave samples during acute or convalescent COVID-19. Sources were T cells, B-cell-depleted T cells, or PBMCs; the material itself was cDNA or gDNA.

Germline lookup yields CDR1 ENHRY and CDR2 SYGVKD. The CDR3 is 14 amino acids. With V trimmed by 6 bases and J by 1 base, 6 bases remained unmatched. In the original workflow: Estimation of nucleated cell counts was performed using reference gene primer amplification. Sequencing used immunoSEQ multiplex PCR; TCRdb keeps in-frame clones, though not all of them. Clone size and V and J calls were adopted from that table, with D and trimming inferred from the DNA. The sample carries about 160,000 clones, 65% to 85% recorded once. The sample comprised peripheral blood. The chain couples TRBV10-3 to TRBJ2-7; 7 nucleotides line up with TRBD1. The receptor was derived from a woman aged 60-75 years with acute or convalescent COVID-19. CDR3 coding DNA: TGTGCCATCAGGCCCACGACAGGGTCCTACGAGCAGTACTTC. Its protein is CAIRPTTGSYEQYF.